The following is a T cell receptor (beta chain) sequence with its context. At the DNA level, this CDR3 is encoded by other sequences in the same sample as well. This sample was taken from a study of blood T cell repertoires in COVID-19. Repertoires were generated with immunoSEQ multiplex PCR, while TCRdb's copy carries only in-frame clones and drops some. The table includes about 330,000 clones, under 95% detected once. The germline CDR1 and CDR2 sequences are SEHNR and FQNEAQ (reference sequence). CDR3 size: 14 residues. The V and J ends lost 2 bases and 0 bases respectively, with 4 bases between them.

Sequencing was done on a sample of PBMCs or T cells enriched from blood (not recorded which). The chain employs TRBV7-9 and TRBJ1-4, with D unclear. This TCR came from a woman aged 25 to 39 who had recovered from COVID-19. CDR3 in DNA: TGTGCCAGCAGCTTACGGGCAACTAATGAAAAACTGTTTTTT. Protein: CASSLRATNEKLFF.